A single sample gave rise to the 7 T cell receptor beta chains below, sequenced in a study of cytomegalovirus exposure and HLA in healthy donors. Primers: 60 Vbeta forward and 13 Jbeta reverse. Sequencing was performed with immunoSEQ multiplex PCR; in TCRdb, only in-frame clones are kept and a portion is missing. In the table there are around 130,000 clones, about four fifths of which are singletons. The specimen was PBMCs. The source of these receptors is a man aged 30 to 39 in good health and CMV-seronegative.

V usage is TRBV2 and J usage is TRBJ2-5, with 7 bases fitting TRBD2. The CDR3 sequence is 13 residues long. V dropped 8 bases and J dropped 7; count of bases not matched to a gene: 10. Germline assignment: CDR1 SNHLY and CDR2 FYNNEI. CDR3 sequence reads: CASGETGGGTQYF. The CDR3, as DNA: TGTGCCAGCGGGGAGACGGGGGGAGGGACCCAGTACTTC.

The genes are TRBV15 and TRBJ2-3; TRBD2 might be the D (6 bases). V was shortened by 5 bases and J by 4 bases, with 19 bases between the two germline ends. Germline V lookup: CDR1 LNHNV, CDR2 YYDKDF (reference sequence). This CDR3 is built from 16 residues. The CDR3 reads CATSPTMGGSSDTQYF. The CDR3 DNA reads as TGTGCCACCAGCCCAACTATGGGGGGTTCATCAGATACGCAGTATTTT.

V is TRBV2 and J is TRBJ2-7, with D unresolved. The CDR3 spans 13 residues. V was clipped by 4 bases and J by 0 bases, with 7 bases between them. Germline V gives CDR1 SNHLY, CDR2 FYNNEI. The DNA of the CDR3 is TGTGCCAGCAGTGGAGAGTTCTCCTACGAGCAGTACTTC. It encodes CASSGEFSYEQYF.

The rearrangement uses TRBV18 and TRBJ2-1; 8 bases are a match to TRBD1. The CDR3 is 15 residues long. CDR1 and CDR2 from the germline V gene are KGHSH and LQKENI. Trimming took 1 base from V and 8 from J; bases not matched to a gene: 7. This CDR3 is CASSPLQGAQDEQFF. The DNA for the CDR3 is TGTGCCAGCTCACCACTTCAGGGGGCGCAGGATGAGCAGTTCTTC. Looking up the rest from reference TRBV18 and TRBJ2-1 gives the full variable domain: NAGVMQNPRHLVRRRGQEARLRCSPMKGHSHVYWYRQLPEEGLKFMVYLQKENIIDESGMPKERFSAEFPKEGPSILRIQQVVRGDSAAYFCASSPLQGAQDEQFFGPGTRLTVL.

V gene TRBV9 combines with J gene TRBJ2-1; 11 bases are a match to TRBD2. J gave up 6 bases and V 7 bases, and 6 bases lay outside the gene matches. The CDR3 is 14 amino acids. Germline CDR1 and CDR2: SGDLS and YYNGEE. This CDR3 is CASSGTSGPNEQFF. The CDR3 DNA sequence: TGTGCCAGCTCAGGGACTAGCGGCCCCAATGAGCAGTTCTTC.

The genes are TRBV30 and TRBJ2-5; D perhaps matches TRBD1 (6 bases). The tail of the sequence fits TRBJ2-7 better, so the J call may be wrong. Germline CDR1 GTSNPN, CDR2 SVGIG (reference sequence). This CDR3 has 13 residues. This CDR3 reads CAWSAQGGYEQYF. CDR3 bases: TGTGCCTGGAGTGCACAGGGCGGGTACGAGCAGTACTTC.

This chain joins TRBV5-1 and TRBJ1-1, with TRBD1 as a possible D gene (5 bases). The V and J ends lost 1 base and 6 bases respectively, with 13 bases between them. The CDR3 runs 14 residues. Germline CDR1 SGHRS, CDR2 YFSETQ. Here the CDR3 reads CASSLWGVGSEAFF. CDR3 DNA: TGCGCCAGCAGCTTGTGGGGGGTAGGTTCTGAAGCTTTCTTT.